This T cell receptor beta chain originates from a study of T cells in Graves' hyperthyroidism and ophthalmopathy. Regarding the study as a whole: Ophthalmopathy stood apart from stable hyperthyroidism in a 13 V-J model.

As to this clonotype: No antigen is known for it.

Stable Graves' hyperthyroidism denoted no ophthalmopathy progression over 18 months. Patients were excluded because of uncontrolled infection, other autoimmune disease, pregnancy or lactation. Authors of the study amplified TCR beta CDR3 regions from RNA transcripts. Researchers ran a first-round RT-PCR on the TCR CDR3 using the HTBI primer set. TCRdb re-analysed the multiplex PCR reads in MiXCR, keeping a single row per CDR3 protein. The repertoire has fewer than 700,000 distinct CDR3 sequences, around 16% of them found once; the top ten carry around 4%. Losses at the gene ends were 3 bases for V and 4 bases for J; bases not matched to a gene: 6. Germline lookup yields CDR1 MDHEN and CDR2 SYDVKM. The CDR3 consists of 15 residues.

Sequencing input: blood. This rearrangement joins TRBV28 to TRBJ2-3; 8 bases match TRBD2. This TCR was recovered from a woman aged 25 to 39 with Graves' hyperthyroidism. The CDR3 region is CASSFRGRYADTQYF. Written as DNA, the CDR3 is TGTGCCAGCAGTTTTCGCGGGAGGTATGCAGATACGCAGTATTTT.